Listed below are T cell receptor beta chains from one sample, sequenced in a study of blood T cell repertoires in COVID-19. The data were produced by immunoSEQ multiplex PCR, yet TCRdb's version contains in-frame clones alone and is incomplete. The profile shows some 370,000 clones, about 87% of them singletons. Sequencing was carried out using peripheral blood. The receptor set was obtained from a woman aged 25 to 39 with COVID-19, enrolled during active disease. Both conserved end residues are part of each CDR3. The D gene is left open where the match is weak.

v_gene,j_gene,d_gene,CDR3aa,CDR3nt
TRBV24-1,TRBJ1-5,TRBD1,CATSDTTGNQPQHF,TGTGCCACCAGTGACACGACAGGGAATCAGCCCCAGCATTTT
TRBV4-1,TRBJ1-1,TRBD1,CASSSRQGVSTEAFF,TGCGCCAGCAGCTCCCGACAGGGGGTGAGTACTGAAGCTTTCTTT
TRBV29-1,TRBJ2-7,TRBD2,CSVDGGRNEQYF,TGCAGCGTCGACGGCGGGAGGAACGAGCAGTACTTC
TRBV6-5,TRBJ1-2,TRBD1,CASWTGYHGYTF,TGTGCCAGCTGGACAGGGTACCATGGCTACACCTTC
TRBV18,TRBJ2-2,.,CASSPRLIANTGELFF,TGTGCCAGCTCACCCAGGCTAATCGCGAACACCGGGGAGCTGTTTTTT
TRBV30,TRBJ1-5,TRBD1,CAWGQGNQPQHF,TGTGCCTGGGGACAGGGTAATCAGCCCCAGCATTTT
TRBV9,TRBJ1-6,.,CASSVAGGSPLHF,TGTGCCAGCAGCGTAGCTGGAGGTTCACCCCTCCACTTT
TRBV5-1,TRBJ1-1,TRBD1,CASSWGQKNTEAFF,TGCGCCAGCAGCTGGGGACAGAAGAACACTGAAGCTTTCTTT
TRBV28,TRBJ2-1,.,CASSLMQGQTYNEQFF,TGTGCCAGCAGTTTAATGCAGGGACAAACCTACAATGAGCAGTTCTTC
TRBV6-5,TRBJ2-7,TRBD1,CASRPGQGVQYF,TGTGCCAGCAGGCCTGGACAGGGCGTGCAGTACTTC